This entry concerns a single T cell receptor (beta chain). Its specificity is unknown. The sample comes from a study of monozygotic twins with inflammatory bowel disease. Points from the study as a whole: The study supported no single strong signal or clonotype linked to IBD.

Each CDR3 protein gets one entry in TCRdb, which reprocessed the 5' RACE reads and gives no DNA. The sample data list more than 300,000 distinct CDR3 sequences. Sample: blood. The sequence derives from a human donor with ulcerative colitis or Crohn's disease, or a healthy co-twin of an affected twin (not recorded which).

Here the CDR3 reads CASSRVAGASYNEQFF. The chain joins TRBV5-1 to TRBJ2-1; the D call of TRBD2 rests on TCRdb alone, since no DNA is present to check it. Germline V gene sequence: CDR1 SGHRS, CDR2 YFSETQ. The CDR3 runs to 16 residues. Full variable domain (missing parts from reference TRBV5-1 and TRBJ2-1): KAGVTQTPRYLIKTRGQQVTLSCSPISGHRSVSWYQQTPGQGLQFLFEYFSETQRNKGNFPGRFSGRQFSNSRSEMNVSTLELGDSALYLCASSRVAGASYNEQFFGPGTRLTVL.